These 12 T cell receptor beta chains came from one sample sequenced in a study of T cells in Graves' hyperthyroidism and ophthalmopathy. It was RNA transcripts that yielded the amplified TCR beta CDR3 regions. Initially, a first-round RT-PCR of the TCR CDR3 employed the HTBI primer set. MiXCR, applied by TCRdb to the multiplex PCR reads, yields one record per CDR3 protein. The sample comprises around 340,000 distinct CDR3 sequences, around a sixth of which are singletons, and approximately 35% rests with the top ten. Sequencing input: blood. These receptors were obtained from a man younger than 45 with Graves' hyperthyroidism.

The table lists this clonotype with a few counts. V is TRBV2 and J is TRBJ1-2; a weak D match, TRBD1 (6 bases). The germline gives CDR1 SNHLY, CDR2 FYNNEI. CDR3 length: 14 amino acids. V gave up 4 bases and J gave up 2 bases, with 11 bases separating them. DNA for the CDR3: TGTGCCAGCAGTGGGGACACCTCAAACTATGGCTACACCTTC. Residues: CASSGDTSNYGYTF.

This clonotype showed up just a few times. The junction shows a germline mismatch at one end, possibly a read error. DNA of the CDR3: TGCAGTGCTAGACGGGGGGACACTGGAGCTTTCTTT. Amino acid sequence: CSARRGDTGAFF. This sequence joins TRBV20-1 and TRBJ1-1; D perhaps matches TRBD1 (6 bases). This CDR3 is 12 amino acids long. Germline lookup yields CDR1 DFQATT and CDR2 SNEGSKA (reference sequence).

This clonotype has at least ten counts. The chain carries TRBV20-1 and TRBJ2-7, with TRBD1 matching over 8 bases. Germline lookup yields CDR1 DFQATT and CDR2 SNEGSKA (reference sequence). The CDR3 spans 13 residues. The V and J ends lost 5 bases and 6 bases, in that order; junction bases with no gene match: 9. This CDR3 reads CSALDRARGEQYF. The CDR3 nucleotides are TGCAGTGCTCTGGACAGGGCTCGGGGCGAGCAGTACTTC.

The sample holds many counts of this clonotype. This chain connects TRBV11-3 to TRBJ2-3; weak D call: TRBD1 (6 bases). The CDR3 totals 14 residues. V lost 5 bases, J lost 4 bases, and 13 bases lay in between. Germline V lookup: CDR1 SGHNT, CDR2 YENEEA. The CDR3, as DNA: TGTGCCAGCAGCGGACGGACAGATCCAGATACGCAGTATTTT. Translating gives CASSGRTDPDTQYF.

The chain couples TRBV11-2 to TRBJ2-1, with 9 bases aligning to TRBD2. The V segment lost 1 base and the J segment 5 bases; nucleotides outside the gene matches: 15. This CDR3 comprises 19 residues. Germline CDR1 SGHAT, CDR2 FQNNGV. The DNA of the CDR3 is TGTGCCAGCAGCTTAGGTCGGCGTCTGGAGACTAGCGGAAACAATGAGCAGTTCTTC. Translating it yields CASSLGRRLETSGNNEQFF. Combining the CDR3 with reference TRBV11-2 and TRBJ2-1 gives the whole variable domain EAGVAQSPRYKIIEKRQSVAFWCNPISGHATLYWYQQILGQGPKLLIQFQNNGVVDDSQLPKDRFSAERLKGVDSTLKIQPAKLEDSAVYLCASSLGRRLETSGNNEQFFGPGTRLTVL.

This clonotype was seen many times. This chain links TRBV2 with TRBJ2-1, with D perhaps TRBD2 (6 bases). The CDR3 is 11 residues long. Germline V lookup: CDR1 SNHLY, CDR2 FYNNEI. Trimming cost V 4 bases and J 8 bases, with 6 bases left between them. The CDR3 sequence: CASSGEDEQFF. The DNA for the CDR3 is TGTGCCAGCAGTGGGGAGGATGAGCAGTTCTTC.

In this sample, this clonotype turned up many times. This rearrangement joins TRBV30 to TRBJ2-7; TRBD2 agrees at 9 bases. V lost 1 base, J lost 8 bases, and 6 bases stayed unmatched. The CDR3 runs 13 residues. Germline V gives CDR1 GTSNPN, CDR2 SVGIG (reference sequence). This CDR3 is CAWSEGSGRQQYF. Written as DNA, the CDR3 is TGTGCCTGGAGTGAGGGTAGCGGGAGACAGCAGTACTTC.

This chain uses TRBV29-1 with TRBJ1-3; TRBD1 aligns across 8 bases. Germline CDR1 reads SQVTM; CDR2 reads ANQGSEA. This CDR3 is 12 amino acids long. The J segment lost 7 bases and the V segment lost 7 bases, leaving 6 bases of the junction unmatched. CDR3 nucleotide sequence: TGCAGCGCTGGACAGGGCGGCAACACCATATATTTT. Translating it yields CSAGQGGNTIYF.

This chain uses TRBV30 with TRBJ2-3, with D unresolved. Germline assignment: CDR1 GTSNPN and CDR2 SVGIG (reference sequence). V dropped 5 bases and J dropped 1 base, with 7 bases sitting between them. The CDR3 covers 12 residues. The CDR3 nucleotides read TGTGCCTGGGGAAGGGGCACAGATACGCAGTATTTT. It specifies CAWGRGTDTQYF.

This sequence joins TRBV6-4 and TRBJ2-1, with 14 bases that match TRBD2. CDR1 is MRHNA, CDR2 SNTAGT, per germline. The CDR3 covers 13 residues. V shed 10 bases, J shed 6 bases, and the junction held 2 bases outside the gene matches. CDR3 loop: CANGTSGSNEQFF. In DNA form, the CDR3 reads TGTGCCAATGGGACTAGCGGGAGCAATGAGCAGTTCTTC.

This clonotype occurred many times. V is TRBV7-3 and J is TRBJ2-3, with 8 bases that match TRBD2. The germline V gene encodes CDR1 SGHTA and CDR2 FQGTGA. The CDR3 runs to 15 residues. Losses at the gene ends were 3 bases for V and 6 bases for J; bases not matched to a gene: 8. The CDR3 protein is CASSFTRAGADTQYF. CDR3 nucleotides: TGTGCCAGCAGCTTCACTAGAGCGGGAGCGGATACGCAGTATTTT.

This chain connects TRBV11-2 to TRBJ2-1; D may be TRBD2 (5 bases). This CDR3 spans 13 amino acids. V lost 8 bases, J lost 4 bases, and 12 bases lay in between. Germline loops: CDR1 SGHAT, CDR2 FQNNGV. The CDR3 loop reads CASGGPNYNEQFF. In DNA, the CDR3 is TGTGCCAGCGGCGGGCCAAATTACAATGAGCAGTTCTTC. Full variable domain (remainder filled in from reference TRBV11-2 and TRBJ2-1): EAGVAQSPRYKIIEKRQSVAFWCNPISGHATLYWYQQILGQGPKLLIQFQNNGVVDDSQLPKDRFSAERLKGVDSTLKIQPAKLEDSAVYLCASGGPNYNEQFFGPGTRLTVL.